Listed below are T cell receptor beta chains from one sample, sequenced in a study of cytomegalovirus exposure and HLA in healthy donors. Assay used: immunoSEQ multiplex PCR; TCRdb lists only in-frame clones, some missing. The sample records fewer than 250,000 clones, more than 75% being singletons. Sequences were obtained from PBMCs. These receptors were obtained from a man aged 18 to 29 in good health and CMV-seronegative. Both conserved end residues are part of each CDR3. The order of the fields is clone size, V gene, D gene, J gene, CDR3 protein, CDR3 DNA. The D gene is left open where the match is weak. The listing skips clone size in some rows; elsewhere it reads once, few, many or a size class.

NA	TRBV5-6	NA	TRBJ1-3	CASSLRSGNTIYF	TGTGCCAGCAGCTTGCGCTCTGGAAACACCATATATTTT
NA	TRBV7-9	TRBD1	TRBJ1-6	CASSLATGMGSPLHF	TGTGCCAGCAGCTTAGCGACAGGGATGGGTTCACCCCTCCACTTT
NA	TRBV11-2	TRBD2	TRBJ2-7	CASSTTSGSYEQYF	TGTGCCAGCAGCACCACTAGCGGCTCCTACGAGCAGTACTTC
NA	TRBV5-6	NA	TRBJ2-7	CASSRPQVYEQYF	TGTGCCAGCAGCCGCCCACAGGTATACGAGCAGTACTTC
NA	TRBV5-1	NA	TRBJ1-4	CASSPRGGDEKLFF	TGCGCCAGCAGCCCCCGTGGAGGGGATGAAAAACTGTTTTTT
NA	TRBV5-8	NA	TRBJ1-1	CASSPAGVGWITEAFF	TGTGCCAGCAGCCCTGCGGGGGTAGGCTGGATCACTGAAGCTTTCTTT
NA	TRBV7-8	NA	TRBJ2-7	CASSSLFRRDRYNYEQYF	TGTGCCAGCAGCTCCCTCTTTAGGCGGGACAGATACAACTACGAGCAGTACTTC
once	TRBV27	TRBD2	TRBJ2-3	CASSLVLPAGVTDTQYF	TGTGCCAGCAGTTTGGTTTTGCCAGCGGGAGTGACAGATACGCAGTATTTT
NA	TRBV7-2	NA	TRBJ1-6	CASSLAGQRVNSPLHF	TGTGCCAGCAGCTTAGCCGGACAGAGGGTTAATTCACCCCTCCACTTT
NA	TRBV9	NA	TRBJ2-7	CASSVERQARGYEQYF	TGTGCCAGCAGCGTAGAGCGACAGGCTAGAGGGTACGAGCAGTACTTC
NA	TRBV13	NA	TRBJ1-2	CASSLGYNYGYTF	TGTGCCAGCAGCTTAGGGTATAACTATGGCTACACCTTC
NA	TRBV10-2	TRBD1	TRBJ1-5	CASSGYRGLNQPQHF	TGCGCCAGCAGTGGGTACAGGGGGCTAAATCAGCCCCAGCATTTT
NA	TRBV6-5	NA	TRBJ2-7	CASTYVRGASYEQYF	TGTGCCAGCACTTACGTCCGCGGGGCGTCCTACGAGCAGTACTTC
once	TRBV9	NA	TRBJ2-1	CASSPLSDRGLHNEQFF	TGTGCCAGCAGCCCCCTCTCAGACCGGGGACTCCACAATGAGCAGTTCTTC
NA	TRBV10-1	TRBD1	TRBJ1-1	CATQGTGTKAFF	TGCGCCACCCAGGGGACAGGGACAAAAGCTTTCTTT
once	TRBV9	NA	TRBJ2-3	CASSKLGGLNTQYF	TGTGCCAGCAGCAAGCTGGGGGGGCTGAATACGCAGTATTTT
NA	TRBV18	NA	TRBJ2-2	CASSPPLGPVNTGELFF	TGTGCCAGCTCACCACCATTGGGGCCGGTCAACACCGGGGAGCTGTTTTTT
NA	TRBV10-1	NA	TRBJ2-5	CASSESTGQQRETQYF	TGCGCCAGCAGTGAGTCTACAGGTCAACAGAGGGAGACCCAGTACTTC
once	TRBV28	TRBD1	TRBJ1-6	CASSSYGQGNSPLHF	TGTGCCAGCAGTTCCTATGGACAGGGGAATTCACCCCTCCACTTT
NA	TRBV10-3	TRBD1	TRBJ2-1	CATQGENYNEQFF	TGTGCCACCCAGGGGGAGAACTACAATGAGCAGTTCTTC
NA	TRBV4-3	NA	TRBJ2-7	CASSQDPTGYYEQYF	TGCGCCAGCAGCCAAGACCCGACAGGTTACTACGAGCAGTACTTC
NA	TRBV25-1	TRBD2	TRBJ2-1	CASSDGVAGYYNEQFF	TGTGCCAGCAGTGATGGGGTAGCGGGGTACTACAATGAGCAGTTCTTC
NA	TRBV11-2	NA	TRBJ2-3	CASRPSGTDTQYF	TGTGCCAGCAGACCTAGCGGCACAGATACGCAGTATTTT
NA	TRBV5-6	NA	TRBJ1-5	CASSLGGGTGQPQHF	TGTGCCAGCAGCTTGGGTGGCGGTACGGGTCAGCCCCAGCATTTT
NA	TRBV9	NA	TRBJ1-2	CASSAGPYGYTF	TGTGCCAGCAGCGCAGGGCCCTATGGCTACACCTTC
NA	TRBV7-9	TRBD1	TRBJ1-1	CASSLDTGQGLEAFF	TGTGCCAGCAGCTTGGATACAGGACAGGGACTTGAAGCTTTCTTT
NA	TRBV29-1	NA	TRBJ1-2	CSARRDTSDGYTF	TGCAGCGCCCGCCGGGACACCTCCGATGGCTACACCTTC
NA	TRBV6-1	TRBD1	TRBJ2-7	CASSPGQYYEQYF	TGTGCCAGCAGTCCGGGACAGTACTACGAGCAGTACTTC
NA	TRBV4-1	TRBD1	TRBJ2-1	CASSQGQGRFHNEQFF	TGCGCCAGCAGCCAGGGACAGGGAAGGTTCCACAATGAGCAGTTCTTC
NA	TRBV21-1	NA	TRBJ1-2	CASIERGLYTF	TGTGCCAGCATCGAAAGGGGACTTTACACCTTC
NA	TRBV5-1	NA	TRBJ1-1	CASSKSGMNTEAFF	TGCGCCAGCAGTAAGTCGGGGATGAACACTGAAGCTTTCTTT
NA	TRBV30	TRBD2	TRBJ2-7	CAWEIAGEFYEQYF	TGTGCCTGGGAGATAGCGGGAGAGTTTTACGAGCAGTACTTC
NA	TRBV29-1	TRBD2	TRBJ2-7	CSAARGGAVYEQYF	TGCAGCGCCGCCCGGGGGGGCGCGGTTTACGAGCAGTACTTC
NA	TRBV11-3	TRBD2	TRBJ2-5	CASSSSGTSGGETQYF	TGTGCCAGCAGCTCGTCCGGGACTAGCGGTGGAGAGACCCAGTACTTC
NA	TRBV19	NA	TRBJ2-7	CASTLAGNEQYF	TGTGCCAGTACTCTCGCCGGGAACGAGCAGTACTTC
once	TRBV5-6	NA	TRBJ2-3	CASSLRVVGTDTQYF	TGTGCCAGCAGCTTGAGAGTCGTGGGCACAGATACGCAGTATTTT
NA	TRBV4-3	NA	TRBJ2-3	CASSQYPAGTTDTQYF	TGCGCCAGCAGTCAATATCCCGCGGGTACCACAGATACGCAGTATTTT
NA	TRBV30	TRBD1	TRBJ1-6	CAWSTGTGESPLHF	TGTGCCTGGAGTACGGGGACAGGGGAATCACCCCTCCACTTT
NA	TRBV7-2	NA	TRBJ2-3	CASSPWWGGSTDTQYF	TGTGCCAGCAGCCCCTGGTGGGGCGGAAGCACAGATACGCAGTATTTT
many	TRBV19	NA	TRBJ2-1	CASSISGAYNEQFF	TGTGCCAGTAGTATTTCCGGGGCCTACAATGAGCAGTTCTTC
NA	TRBV15	TRBD2	TRBJ2-5	CATSTGRETQYF	TGTGCCACCAGCACCGGGAGGGAGACCCAGTACTTC